Below are 11 T cell receptor beta chains sequenced from a single sample in a study of blood T cell repertoires in COVID-19. Measured with immunoSEQ multiplex PCR; TCRdb has only the in-frame clones, and not every one. The profile shows about 250,000 clones, about 82% of them singletons. Sequencing was done on a sample of peripheral blood. The receptors were gathered from a woman older than 75 with COVID-19, enrolled during active disease.

The chain recombines TRBV14 with TRBJ2-1; 11 bases align to TRBD2. The CDR3 runs 15 residues. Germline CDR1 reads SGHDN; CDR2 reads FVKESK. V shed 5 bases and J 6 bases; nucleotides not matched to a gene: 6. The CDR3 DNA reads as TGTGCCAGCAGCAGATCTAGCGGGGGGATCAATGAGCAGTTCTTC. Translation: CASSRSSGGINEQFF.

The chain recombines TRBV7-9 with TRBJ1-4; 11 nucleotides align to TRBD1. Trimming cost V 5 bases and J 2 bases; bases outside gene matches: 1. Germline assignment: CDR1 SEHNR and CDR2 FQNEAQ (reference sequence). This CDR3 has 15 residues. The CDR3 DNA follows: TGTGCCAGCAGCCGGGACAGGGGGACTAATGAAAAACTGTTTTTT. This gives the protein CASSRDRGTNEKLFF.

The chain carries TRBV28 and TRBJ2-3, with D possibly matching TRBD2 (6 bases). The germline V and J ends were trimmed by 6 bases and 6 bases, with 19 bases remaining between them. Germline loops: CDR1 MDHEN, CDR2 SYDVKM. This CDR3 has 15 residues. The CDR3 sequence is CASSFDRLGPDTQYF. The CDR3 DNA sequence: TGTGCCAGCAGCTTCGACCGACTAGGGCCGGATACGCAGTATTTT. The full variable domain, with the rest looked up from reference TRBV28 and TRBJ2-3, is DVKVTQSSRYLVKRTGEKVFLECVQDMDHENMFWYRQDPGLGLRLIYFSYDVKMKEKGDIPEGYSVSREKKERFSLILESASTNQTSMYLCASSFDRLGPDTQYFGPGTRLTVL.

The chain's CDR3 is CASSIGDLGTEAFF. CDR3 DNA sequence: TGTGCCAGTAGTATCGGGGACTTAGGGACTGAAGCTTTCTTT. This chain uses TRBV19 with TRBJ1-1; TRBD1 might be the D (5 bases). CDR3 length: 14 amino acids. V lost 3 bases and J lost 5, with 13 bases in between. Looked up from germline, CDR1 is LNHDA and CDR2 is SQIVND (reference sequence).

This chain joins TRBV28 and TRBJ2-7; perhaps TRBD1 as D (5 bases). CDR1 is MDHEN, CDR2 SYDVKM, per germline. The CDR3 is 13 amino acids. Trimming left V 4 bases short and J 7 bases short, with 14 bases between. CDR3 region: CASSSPGKFEQYF. CDR3 nucleotides: TGTGCCAGCAGTTCCCCAGGGAAATTTGAGCAGTACTTC.

The rearrangement links TRBV3-1 (or the pseudogene TRBV3-2) to TRBJ2-5; tentatively, D is TRBD1 (5 bases). V was shortened by 2 bases and J by 4 bases, with 14 bases between the two germline ends. Germline V CDR1 and CDR2: LGHDT, YNNKEL (reference sequence). The CDR3 covers 15 residues. The CDR3, as DNA: TGTGCCAGCAGCCAATGGACCCAAAGGGGAGAGACCCAGTACTTC. Residues: CASSQWTQRGETQYF.

The chain combines TRBV19 with TRBJ2-2; TRBD1 agrees at 7 bases. This CDR3 is 16 amino acids long. V dropped 10 bases and J dropped 4; count of bases not matched to a gene: 15. Germline CDR1 and CDR2: LNHDA and SQIVND (reference sequence). The DNA for the CDR3 is TGTGCCAACCCGACCTCGCGACAGGGCCGCACCGGGGAGCTGTTTTTT. It translates to CANPTSRQGRTGELFF.

The J gene is TRBJ1-3, the V gene TRBV5-6; 10 bases map to TRBD1. V was pared by 3 bases and J by 9 bases, with 9 bases of the junction left unmatched. The CDR3 length is 15 residues. Germline loops: CDR1 SGHDT, CDR2 YYEEEE. In DNA form, the CDR3 reads TGTGCCAGCAGCTGGGTGGGACAGGGGAAAGGCACCATATATTTT. Its translation: CASSWVGQGKGTIYF.

The V call is TRBV18, the J call TRBJ1-3; 9 bases align to TRBD1. The CDR3 is 19 amino acids. The trim removed 6 bases at V and 0 bases at J, leaving 15 bases unmatched. In germline, CDR1 is KGHSH, CDR2 LQKENI. CDR3 coding DNA: TGTGCCAGCTCGACGACTTCACCGTCGGGACAGGGCTCTGGAAACACCATATATTTT. Encoded protein: CASSTTSPSGQGSGNTIYF. The full variable domain, in which reference TRBV18 and TRBJ1-3 provide the parts outside the CDR3, is NAGVMQNPRHLVRRRGQEARLRCSPMKGHSHVYWYRQLPEEGLKFMVYLQKENIIDESGMPKERFSAEFPKEGPSILRIQQVVRGDSAAYFCASSTTSPSGQGSGNTIYFGEGSWLTVV.

The rearrangement uses TRBV23-1 and TRBJ2-4; 7 bases are a match to TRBD1. TRBV23-1 is recorded as an ORF, its role being uncertain. The CDR3 is made up of 20 amino acids. After removal of 1 base from V and 1 base from J, the junction contained 16 bases not matched to a gene. CDR3 protein: CASSQYPGTENMSAKNIQYF. CDR3 DNA: TGCGCCAGCAGTCAATACCCCGGGACAGAAAATATGAGCGCCAAAAACATTCAGTACTTC.

For this clone: The identical CDR3 is also encoded by other nucleotide sequences in the sample. This chain joins TRBV24-1 and TRBJ2-1; possible D gene TRBD2, 5 bases. Trimming shortened V by 7 bases and J by 5 bases, and 14 bases separated the two germline ends. From germline, CDR1 is KGHDR and CDR2 SFDVKD. The CDR3 length is 14 residues. In DNA, the CDR3 is TGTGCCACCAGGAGCGGACTGGGAGACAATGAGCAGTTCTTC. Protein: CATRSGLGDNEQFF.